Listed here is a single TCR beta chain. This entry belongs to a study of blood T cell repertoires in COVID-19. Study-level information: The study drew acute and convalescent COVID-19 samples from the United States, Italy and Spain. PBMCs, B-cell-depleted T cells, or T cells were the source of the cDNA or gDNA that made up the material.

This CDR3 comprises 17 residues. The V end lost 2 bases, the J end lost 1 base, and 14 bases lay between the germline ends. Germline V gene data show CDR1 as MGHRA and CDR2 as YSYEKL. Original processing methods: Quantification of nucleated cells was approximated via reference gene primer amplification. Produced via immunoSEQ multiplex PCR; TCRdb's table is partial and in-frame only. That table gives V, J and clone size, and the DNA gave D and trimming. The sample includes around 360,000 clones, approximately 87% of them seen just once. The receptor's source is a woman younger than 45 with COVID-19, enrolled during active disease. V usage is TRBV4-1 and J usage is TRBJ2-2; D unclear. Sequenced input: peripheral blood. Here the CDR3 DNA reads TGCGCCAGCAGCCAACTTCATAAGACGGGGAACACCGGGGAGCTGTTTTTT. Encoded protein: CASSQLHKTGNTGELFF.